This T cell receptor (beta chain) comes out of a study of vaccination and CD4 T cells after COVID-19. For the study at large: The study drew post-COVID samples a median about 100 days after diagnosis (range 35 to 161).

At the Johns Hopkins FTIC core, DNA taken from cultured CD4+ T cells was sequenced by way of the Oncomine TCR Beta short-read assay. One entry per CDR3 protein, called by TCRdb with MiXCR from the PCR reads. The data contain about 15,000 distinct CDR3 sequences, about 43% of them seen just once; the ten biggest clones take up about 16%. Concerning this clonotype: Its antigen is not identified.

The treatment is: 10-day PBMC culture with coronavirus spike peptide pools or control peptides (ViraFEST assay). Material: CD4+ T cells from blood, cultured in vitro, obtained before SARS-CoV-2 vaccination. The TCR originated in a human donor who had recovered from COVID-19.

The CDR3 loop is CASSFHRNTEAFF. DNA for the CDR3: TGTGCCAGCAGTTTTCATCGGAACACTGAAGCTTTCTTT. J is TRBJ1-1 and V is TRBV12-3 or TRBV12-4, with D uncertain. The CDR3 contains 13 residues. The germline V and J ends were trimmed by 3 bases and 1 base, with 6 bases remaining between them.